Below are 28 T cell receptor beta chains sequenced from a single sample in a study of blood T cell repertoires in COVID-19 (dated by TCRdb to 2020 to 2021). Libraries were built with the immunoSEQ multiplex PCR assay. TCRdb re-hosts the immuneACCESS table, in-frame sequences only. Its copies lack some clones; in the studies checked, an unresolved V gene accounts for under half of them, and the cause for the rest is not known. The sample table shows around 35,000 clones, and roughly 80% are seen once. Jointly, the top ten make up 3.1% of the sample. The sequencing input was peripheral blood. All receptors derive from a man in his 70s with COVID-19, enrolled during active disease.

V and J are TRBV7-3 and TRBJ2-1; D is uncertain. CDR1 SGHTA and CDR2 FQGTGA come from the germline V gene. This CDR3 contains 13 residues. V was clipped by 2 bases and J by 7 bases, with 9 bases between them. The chain's CDR3 is CASSLEARNEQFF. The CDR3 bases are TGTGCCAGCAGCTTAGAGGCCCGGAATGAGCAGTTCTTC.

V and J are TRBV6-4 and TRBJ2-1; D gene ambiguous. Trimming pared 3 bases from V and 2 bases from J, leaving 5 bases between. CDR1 is MRHNA and CDR2 is SNTAGT in the germline V gene. The CDR3 consists of 13 residues. The CDR3 protein is CASSEGAYNEQFF. CDR3 nucleotide sequence: TGTGCCAGCAGTGAAGGAGCCTACAATGAGCAGTTCTTC.

This chain joins TRBV24-1 and TRBJ2-1; possibly TRBD1 for D (6 bases). CDR1 is KGHDR and CDR2 is SFDVKD in the germline V gene. V was shortened by 6 bases and J by 8 bases, with 19 bases between the two germline ends. The CDR3 contains 15 residues. The CDR3, as DNA: TGTGCCACCAGTCCCCAGGGGCGGCCCTCGGATGAGCAGTTCTTC. As protein: CATSPQGRPSDEQFF.

The rearrangement joins TRBV6-2 or TRBV6-3 to TRBJ2-3; 7 bases align to TRBD2. CDR1 MNHEY and CDR2 SVGEGT come from the germline V gene. The CDR3 contains 17 residues. V lost 0 bases, J lost 4 bases, and 10 bases stayed unmatched. The CDR3 region is CASSYSSLAGVSDTQYF. For the CDR3, the DNA is TGTGCCAGCAGTTACTCGAGCCTGGCGGGAGTCTCAGATACGCAGTATTTT.

The CDR3 region has the DNA TGTGCCAGCAGTCGCAAGGAGAGGAACACTGAAGCTTTCTTT. Its protein product is CASSRKERNTEAFF. The rearrangement links TRBV27 to TRBJ1-1; D is undetermined. Trimming left V 5 bases short and J 1 base short, with 11 bases between. The CDR3 is made up of 14 amino acids. Germline CDR1 and CDR2: MNHEY and SMNVEV (reference sequence).

This chain links TRBV5-1 with TRBJ1-4, with 8 bases lining up with TRBD1. CDR3 length equals 16 residues. Germline CDR1 and CDR2: SGHRS and YFSETQ. V dropped 0 bases and J dropped 2; count of bases not matched to a gene: 3. The CDR3 loop reads CASSLEWTGTNEKLFF. The CDR3 DNA follows: TGCGCCAGCAGCTTGGAATGGACAGGGACTAATGAAAAACTGTTTTTT.

V and J are TRBV30 and TRBJ2-7, with D possibly TRBD1 on 6 matching bases. The V end lost 2 bases, the J end lost 7 bases, and 12 bases lay between the germline ends. This CDR3 spans 12 amino acids. Germline V gene data show CDR1 as GTSNPN and CDR2 as SVGIG (reference sequence). The CDR3 here is CAWSPTTGEQYF. Here the CDR3 DNA reads TGTGCCTGGAGTCCCACAACAGGGGAGCAGTACTTC.

The chain is built from TRBV18 and TRBJ2-7, with TRBD1 identical over 8 bases. Germline values: CDR1 KGHSH, CDR2 LQKENI. The CDR3 has 15 amino acids. Trimming removed 3 bases from V and 5 bases from J; junction bases left unmatched: 9. CDR3 in DNA: TGTGCCAGCTCACCTTCGGGACAGGCAGGACACGAGCAGTACTTC. This sequence encodes CASSPSGQAGHEQYF.

The chain couples TRBV5-8 to TRBJ2-7; tentatively, D is TRBD2 (7 bases). The CDR3 loop spans 12 amino acids. Trimming removed 5 bases from V and 6 bases from J, with 12 bases in between. Germline V lookup: CDR1 SGHTS, CDR2 YDEGEE. CDR3 loop: CASRWRGGEQYF. CDR3 coding DNA: TGTGCCAGCAGATGGAGGGGGGGCGAGCAGTACTTC.

This clone was detected only once. The chain is built from TRBV3-1 (or the pseudogene TRBV3-2) and TRBJ1-5; D gene uncertain. CDR1 LGHDT and CDR2 YNNKEL come from the germline V gene (reference sequence). The CDR3 has 14 residues. With 4 bases removed from V and 6 bases from J, the gap between germline ends came to 13 bases. CDR3 sequence: CASSPGFGGQPQHF. The CDR3 bases are TGTGCCAGCAGCCCGGGGTTCGGCGGTCAGCCCCAGCATTTT.

V gene TRBV6-6 combines with J gene TRBJ1-2, with TRBD1 identical over 7 bases. Looked up from germline, CDR1 is MNHNY and CDR2 is SVGAGI (reference sequence). The V segment lost 6 bases and the J segment 8 bases; nucleotides outside the gene matches: 12. This CDR3 spans 14 amino acids. CDR3 nucleotide sequence: TGTGCCAGCAGCTCAAGACAGGGAGAGTGGGGCTACACCTTC. The encoded protein is CASSSRQGEWGYTF.

The rearrangement uses TRBV11-2 and TRBJ1-2; D not certain. Germline V gene lookup returns CDR1 SGHAT and CDR2 FQNNGV. The CDR3 extends over 14 amino acids. V was shortened by 0 bases and J by 7 bases, with 12 bases between the two germline ends. This CDR3 reads CASSLDLGSGGYTF. As DNA, the CDR3 is TGTGCCAGCAGCTTAGACCTCGGTTCGGGTGGCTACACCTTC.

The V call is TRBV9, the J call TRBJ2-3; 14 nucleotides agree with TRBD2. The length of the CDR3 is 15 residues. Germline V gives CDR1 SGDLS, CDR2 YYNGEE. The V segment lost 3 bases and the J segment 8 bases; nucleotides outside the gene matches: 5. The CDR3 loop reads CASSATSGRVSTQYF. DNA for the CDR3: TGTGCCAGCAGCGCGACTAGCGGGAGGGTTTCTACGCAGTATTTT.

The chain carries TRBV29-1 and TRBJ1-1; 8 bases line up with TRBD1. V dropped 6 bases and J dropped 1; count of bases not matched to a gene: 4. CDR1 is SQVTM, CDR2 ANQGSEA, per germline. CDR3 length: 13 amino acids. CDR3 nucleotide sequence: TGCAGCGTGTCCGACAGGGGGAACACTGAAGCTTTCTTT. Encoded protein: CSVSDRGNTEAFF.

The chain is built from TRBV2 and TRBJ1-2; TRBD1 agrees at 8 bases. The CDR3 spans 12 residues. The V segment lost 6 bases and the J segment 9 bases; nucleotides outside the gene matches: 6. CDR1 SNHLY and CDR2 FYNNEI come from the germline V gene. This CDR3 is CASSGGQASYTF. CDR3 DNA sequence: TGTGCCAGCAGCGGGGGACAGGCTAGCTACACCTTC.

CDR3 DNA: TGTGCCAGCAGTTTAACTAGCGGCACCGGGGAGCTGTTTTTT. Protein: CASSLTSGTGELFF. This chain links TRBV6-2 or TRBV6-3 with TRBJ2-2; TRBD2 agrees at 8 bases. After removal of 4 bases from V and 4 bases from J, the junction contained 2 bases not matched to a gene. This CDR3 has 14 amino acids. Germline V gene sequence: CDR1 MNHEY, CDR2 SVGEGT.

This chain connects TRBV29-1 to TRBJ2-3; 10 bases agree with TRBD2. J lost 8 bases, V lost 1 base, and 9 bases had no gene match. Germline loops: CDR1 SQVTM, CDR2 ANQGSEA. CDR3 length: 15 residues. The CDR3 protein is CSVEGGLAGGGTQYF. DNA of the CDR3: TGCAGCGTTGAAGGGGGTTTAGCGGGAGGAGGTACGCAGTATTTT.

This clone was observed a single time. J is TRBJ1-1 and V is TRBV28; no firm D call. The V end was cut by 2 bases, the J end by 1 base, with 11 bases between. CDR1 MDHEN and CDR2 SYDVKM come from the germline V gene. The CDR3 is 15 amino acids. The CDR3 loop is CASSLSAGWNTEAFF. CDR3 nucleotides: TGTGCCAGCAGTTTAAGCGCGGGTTGGAACACTGAAGCTTTCTTT.

This chain uses TRBV7-2 with TRBJ1-5, with no clear D. This CDR3 has 11 residues. Germline V gene data show CDR1 as SGHTA and CDR2 as FQGNSA. V lost 2 bases, J lost 9 bases, and 5 bases lay in between. The CDR3 loop is CASSLFGPQHF. In DNA form, the CDR3 reads TGTGCCAGCAGCTTATTCGGGCCCCAGCATTTT.

The J gene is TRBJ1-5, the V gene TRBV7-2, with D possibly matching TRBD1 (5 bases). There are 15 residues in the CDR3. The germline V gene encodes CDR1 SGHTA and CDR2 FQGNSA. V lost 1 base and J lost 4, with 11 bases in between. CDR3 region: CASSLGTGMNQPQHF. The DNA of the CDR3 is TGTGCCAGCAGCTTAGGAACAGGCATGAATCAGCCCCAGCATTTT.

In its sample, this clone was seen a few times. The chain employs TRBV28 and TRBJ2-3; no clear D gene. Germline CDR1 and CDR2: MDHEN and SYDVKM. The CDR3 is 14 amino acids. Trimming stripped 3 bases from V and 4 bases from J, with 11 bases between. The CDR3 DNA is TGTGCCAGCAGTTTTTTGAGCTCTGCAGATACGCAGTATTTT. This translates into CASSFLSSADTQYF.

This clone was counted a few times. The chain links TRBV6-5 to TRBJ2-1; 7 bases are shared with TRBD2. The CDR3 extends over 14 amino acids. The J segment lost 4 bases and the V segment lost 6 bases, leaving 6 bases of the junction unmatched. The V gene's germline CDR1 is MNHEY and CDR2 SVGAGI. The CDR3 loop is CASSPGTTYNEQFF. The CDR3 nucleotides are TGTGCCAGCAGCCCCGGGACTACGTACAATGAGCAGTTCTTC.

This clone was seen only once. V is TRBV5-6 and J is TRBJ2-5, with a tentative D call TRBD1 (6 bases). The germline gives CDR1 SGHDT, CDR2 YYEEEE. The CDR3 is made up of 13 amino acids. V was cut by 5 bases and J by 5 bases, with 13 bases left in between. The CDR3 region has the DNA TGTGCCAGCAGTTCTACAGGGATGGAGACCCAGTACTTC. It encodes CASSSTGMETQYF.

The chain couples TRBV25-1 to TRBJ2-4; 13 bases are a match to TRBD2. Germline CDR1 is MGHDK and CDR2 is SYGVNS. Unmatched junction bases numbered 6, after V lost 1 base and J lost 3 bases. The CDR3 has 18 amino acids. For the CDR3, the DNA is TGTGCCAGCAGTGAATGGGAACTAGCGGGAGGGGACAAAAACATTCAGTACTTC. Residues: CASSEWELAGGDKNIQYF.

This chain links TRBV27 with TRBJ2-1; no clear D. The germline CDR1 and CDR2 sequences are MNHEY and SMNVEV (reference sequence). The CDR3 is made up of 16 amino acids. The V end was cut by 0 bases, the J end by 3 bases, with 12 bases between. The CDR3 sequence: CASSLSGVLLYNEQFF. The CDR3 region has the DNA TGTGCCAGCAGTTTATCGGGCGTACTCCTCTACAATGAGCAGTTCTTC.

J is TRBJ1-4 and V is TRBV7-2; 7 nucleotides align to TRBD1. Germline V gives CDR1 SGHTA, CDR2 FQGNSA. CDR3 length: 15 residues. With 3 bases clipped from V and 5 bases from J, the junction kept 6 bases outside the gene matches. The CDR3 region has the DNA TGTGCCAGCAGCTTTGGGGGACAGCCGAATGAAAAACTGTTTTTT. It codes for CASSFGGQPNEKLFF.

The chain combines TRBV4-3 with TRBJ1-2; D remains unclear. Germline assignment: CDR1 LGHNA and CDR2 YSLEER. V lost 0 bases and J lost 1, with 9 bases in between. The CDR3 totals 15 residues. The DNA for the CDR3 is TGCGCCAGCAGCCAAGATGCGTCGGGTAACTATGGCTACACCTTC. It translates to CASSQDASGNYGYTF.

Points on this clone: This sample also contains other DNA sequences that code for the same CDR3. The chain employs TRBV30 and TRBJ1-5; 8 bases map to TRBD1. In germline, CDR1 is GTSNPN, CDR2 SVGIG (reference sequence). Trimming removed 3 bases from V and 4 bases from J; junction bases left unmatched: 5. This CDR3 is 14 amino acids long. CDR3: CAWSSGQGNQPQHF. The CDR3 DNA follows: TGTGCCTGGAGCTCCGGACAGGGAAATCAGCCCCAGCATTTT.